The next 3 T cell receptor beta chains were all read from a single sample in a study of blood T cell dynamics during melanoma immunotherapy (dated by TCRdb to 2020 to 2022). The intended sense of this specimen's time point label: week 3, after first cycle of checkpoint inhibitor. Library generation was performed with the immunoSEQ multiplex PCR assay. TCRdb obtained this table from immuneACCESS and retained in-frame rearrangements with V and J assigned. These tables miss some clones; where compared with another copy, unresolved V genes account for less than half of the shortfall, and the remainder is unexplained. Present in this sample are around 13,000 clones, around nine tenths of which were seen just once. The ten biggest clones cover over 0.15% of the sample. The sample in question was effector memory CD8+ T cells from blood, obtained from a patient treated with checkpoint blockade. The receptors here all came from a human donor with melanoma.

The rearrangement links TRBV7-9 to TRBJ1-4, with TRBD1 matching over 7 bases. Germline V gene data show CDR1 as SEHNR and CDR2 as FQNEAQ (reference sequence). The CDR3 is 16 residues long. V lost 6 bases, J lost 0 bases, and 7 bases stayed unmatched. Here the CDR3 reads CASRNTGTATNEKLFF. In nucleotides, the CDR3 is TGTGCCAGCAGGAATACCGGGACAGCAACTAATGAAAAACTGTTTTTT.

The rearrangement links TRBV12-5 to TRBJ2-3, with 14 bases lining up with TRBD2. The junction had 5 bases not matched to a gene; V was cut back by 3 bases and J by 6 bases. Per the germline V gene, CDR1 is LGHNT and CDR2 is FRNRAP. This CDR3 spans 16 amino acids. DNA of the CDR3: TGTGCTAGTGGTTTTAAGACTAGCGGGAGGGGGGATACGCAGTATTTT. This encodes CASGFKTSGRGDTQYF.

V is TRBV19 and J is TRBJ2-7; 7 nucleotides line up with TRBD2. Germline-derived CDR1 and CDR2 are LNHDA and SQIVND (reference sequence). The V segment lost 6 bases and the J segment 3 bases; nucleotides outside the gene matches: 11. This CDR3 region has 15 residues. The CDR3 protein is CASSAGGSADYEQYF. As DNA, the CDR3 is TGTGCCAGTAGCGCCGGGGGGAGTGCGGACTACGAGCAGTACTTC. Full variable domain (missing parts from reference TRBV19 and TRBJ2-7): DGGITQSPKYLFRKEGQNVTLSCEQNLNHDAMYWYRQDPGQGLRLIYYSQIVNDFQKGDIAEGYSVSREKKESFPLTVTSAQKNPTAFYLCASSAGGSADYEQYFGPGTRLTVT.